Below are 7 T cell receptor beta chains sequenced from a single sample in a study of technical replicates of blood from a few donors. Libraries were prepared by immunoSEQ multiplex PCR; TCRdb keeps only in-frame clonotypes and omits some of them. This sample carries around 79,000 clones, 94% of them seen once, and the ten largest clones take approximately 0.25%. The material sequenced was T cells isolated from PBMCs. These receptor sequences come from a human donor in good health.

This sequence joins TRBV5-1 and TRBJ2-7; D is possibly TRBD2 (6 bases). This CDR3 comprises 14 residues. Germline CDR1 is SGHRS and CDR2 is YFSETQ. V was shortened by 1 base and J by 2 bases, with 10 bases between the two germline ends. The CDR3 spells CASSLWGVTYEQYF. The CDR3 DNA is TGCGCCAGCAGCTTGTGGGGGGTGACCTACGAGCAGTACTTC.

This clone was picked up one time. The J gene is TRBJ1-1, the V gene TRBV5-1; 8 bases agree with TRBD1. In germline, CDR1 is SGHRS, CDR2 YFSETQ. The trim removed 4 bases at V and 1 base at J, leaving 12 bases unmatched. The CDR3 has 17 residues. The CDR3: CASSRGQGAGSNTEAFF. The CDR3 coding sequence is TGCGCCAGCAGCCGCGGACAGGGAGCCGGGTCGAACACTGAAGCTTTCTTT.

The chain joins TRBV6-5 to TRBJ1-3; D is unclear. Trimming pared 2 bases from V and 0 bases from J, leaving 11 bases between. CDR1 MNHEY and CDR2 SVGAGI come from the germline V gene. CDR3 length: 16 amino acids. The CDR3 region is CASSYTSLRSGNTIYF. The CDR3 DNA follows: TGTGCCAGCAGTTACACATCGCTCCGCTCTGGAAACACCATATATTTT.

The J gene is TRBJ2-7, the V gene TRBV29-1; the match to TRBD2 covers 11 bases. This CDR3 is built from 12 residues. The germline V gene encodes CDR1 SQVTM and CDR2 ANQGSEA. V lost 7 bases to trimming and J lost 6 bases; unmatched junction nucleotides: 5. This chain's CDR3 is CSGVAGGVEQYF. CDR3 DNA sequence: TGCAGCGGGGTAGCGGGAGGGGTCGAGCAGTACTTC.

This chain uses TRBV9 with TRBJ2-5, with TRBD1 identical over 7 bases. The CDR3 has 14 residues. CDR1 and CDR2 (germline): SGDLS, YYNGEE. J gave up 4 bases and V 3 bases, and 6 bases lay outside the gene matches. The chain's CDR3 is CASSEQGQIETQYF. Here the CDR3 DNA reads TGTGCCAGCAGCGAACAGGGACAGATAGAGACCCAGTACTTC. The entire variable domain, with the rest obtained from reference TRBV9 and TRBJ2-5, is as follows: DSGVTQTPKHLITATGQRVTLRCSPRSGDLSVYWYQQSLDQGLQFLIQYYNGEERAKGNILERFSAQQFPDLHSELNLSSLELGDSALYFCASSEQGQIETQYFGPGTRLLVL.

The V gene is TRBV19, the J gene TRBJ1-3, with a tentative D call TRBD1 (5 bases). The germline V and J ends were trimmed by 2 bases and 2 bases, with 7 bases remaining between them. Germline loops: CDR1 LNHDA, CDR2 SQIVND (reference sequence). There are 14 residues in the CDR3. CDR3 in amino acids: CASSIRGAGNTIYF. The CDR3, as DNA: TGTGCCAGTAGTATACGGGGGGCTGGAAACACCATATATTTT.

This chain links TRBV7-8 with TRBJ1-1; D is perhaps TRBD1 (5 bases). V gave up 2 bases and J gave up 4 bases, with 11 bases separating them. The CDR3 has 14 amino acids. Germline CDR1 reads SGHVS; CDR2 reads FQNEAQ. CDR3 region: CASSLQGRSTEAFF. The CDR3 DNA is TGTGCCAGCAGCTTACAGGGCAGGAGCACTGAAGCTTTCTTT.